Listed here is a single T cell receptor beta chain. The antigen remains unidentified. CDR3 length: 17 amino acids. The trim removed 5 bases at V and 2 bases at J, leaving 4 bases unmatched. Germline CDR1 reads MRHNA; CDR2 reads SNTAGT. This record belongs to a study of a mutant IDH1 vaccine in newly diagnosed glioma. About the study: In weeks 1, 3, 5, 7, 11, 15, 19 and 23, patients were immunized, eight times in all. Patients were started on vaccination 4-6 weeks after radiotherapy alone, or with temozolomide cycles. Study results and limitations: A vaccine-induced immune response developed in about 93% of the patients. The authors found pseudoprogression apparently unrelated to changes in top peripheral T cell clonotypes.

Measured with immunoSEQ multiplex PCR; TCRdb has only the in-frame clones, and not every one. The sample shows tens of thousands of clones, roughly 85% of them seen only once. Specified time point: week 23, last vaccination. Each dose delivered 300 ug of mutant IDH1 20-mer peptide subcutaneously with imiquimod. Sequenced material: PBMCs, taken from a glioma patient whose treatment included an IDH1 peptide vaccine. The sequence came from a man between 25 and 39 years old with glioma. Some clones in this sample may be carry-over from other donors' samples. The genes are TRBV6-4 and TRBJ2-3, with TRBD2 identical over 16 bases. DNA of the CDR3: TGTGCCAGCAGTCCCGGGACTAGCGGGGGGGCCACAGATACGCAGTATTTT. Its protein product is CASSPGTSGGATDTQYF.